This TCR beta chain emerged from a study of CD8 T cells in Susac syndrome. TCR beta sequences were obtained from blood CD8+ and CD4+ T cells. Negative isolation yielded the CD8+ and CD4+ T cells, while FACS enriched the TEMRA cells. The germline V gene has CDR1 SGHTA and CDR2 FQGNSA. There are 15 residues in the CDR3. After removal of 2 bases from V and 2 bases from J, the junction contained 6 bases not matched to a gene. As to this clonotype: As yet, its antigen is unknown.

With random hexamers, 0.5 to 1 ug RNA was reverse transcribed. Across 54 Vbeta and 13 Jbeta, TCR beta CDR3 was amplified with immunoSEQ multiplex PCR. MiXCR, applied by TCRdb to the immunoSEQ multiplex PCR reads, yields one record per CDR3 protein. In the table there are approximately 300,000 distinct CDR3 sequences, roughly 85% of which are singletons. General study findings and limits: The TCR sequencing and HLA analysis in the study involved a relatively small number of individuals, as the study acknowledged.

This clonotype originated in a human donor with multiple sclerosis. The sample comprised CD8+ T cells from PBMCs. The rearrangement uses TRBV7-2 and TRBJ2-7; 7 bases are shared with TRBD2. Here the CDR3 DNA reads TGTGCCAGCAGCTTATTAGTAGCGGGTACCTACGAGCAGTACTTC. This sequence encodes CASSLLVAGTYEQYF.